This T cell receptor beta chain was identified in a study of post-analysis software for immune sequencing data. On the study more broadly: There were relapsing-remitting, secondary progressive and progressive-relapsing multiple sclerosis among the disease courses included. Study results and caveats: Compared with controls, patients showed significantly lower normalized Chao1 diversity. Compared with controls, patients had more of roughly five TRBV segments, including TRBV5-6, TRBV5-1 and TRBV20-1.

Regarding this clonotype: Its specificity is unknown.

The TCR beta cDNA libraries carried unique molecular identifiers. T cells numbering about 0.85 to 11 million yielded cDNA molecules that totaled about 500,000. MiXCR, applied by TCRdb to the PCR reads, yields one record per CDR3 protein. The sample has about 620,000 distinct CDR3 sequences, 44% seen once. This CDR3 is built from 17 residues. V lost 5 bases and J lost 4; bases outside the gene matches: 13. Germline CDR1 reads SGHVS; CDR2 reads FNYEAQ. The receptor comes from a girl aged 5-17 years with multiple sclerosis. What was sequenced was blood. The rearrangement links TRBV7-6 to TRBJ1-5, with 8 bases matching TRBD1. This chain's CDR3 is CASSHPLGDRTNQPQHF. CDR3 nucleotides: TGTGCCAGCAGCCACCCGCTGGGGGACAGGACAAATCAGCCCCAGCATTTT.